Listed below are T cell receptor beta chains from one sample, sequenced in a study of cytomegalovirus exposure and HLA in healthy donors. The data were produced by immunoSEQ multiplex PCR, yet TCRdb's version contains in-frame clones alone and is incomplete. The repertoire holds 250,000 to 300,000 clones, around 85% seen once, with about 1% in the top ten. Sequenced material: PBMCs. Receptor source: a woman in her late teens or twenties in good health and CMV-seronegative. Both conserved end residues are part of each CDR3. D genes are given only for firm matches. Only part of the rows carry a size: once, few, many, or a class if the clone is expanded.

J gene,V gene,clone size,D gene,CDR3 DNA,CDR3 protein
TRBJ1-2,TRBV14,few,-,TGTGCCAGCAGCCAAGGGAGATATGGCTACACCTTC,CASSQGRYGYTF
TRBJ2-5,TRBV6-5,few,-,TGTGCCAGCAGTTACTCCGGGGAGACCCAGTACTTC,CASSYSGETQYF
TRBJ1-2,TRBV4-3,-,-,TGCGCCAGCAGCCGTACAGGCGCTGGAGGCTACACCTTC,CASSRTGAGGYTF
TRBJ2-1,TRBV2,-,TRBD2,TGTGCCAGCATAGCGGGGGGGCGGGATGAGCAGTTCTTC,CASIAGGRDEQFF
TRBJ2-2,TRBV7-6,-,TRBD1,TGTGCCAGCAGCCCCACCCGTCCGGGACAGGGCCCCACCGGGGAGCTGTTTTTT,CASSPTRPGQGPTGELFF
TRBJ2-2,TRBV5-1,-,-,TGCGCCAGCAGCTTGGTACCGAACCACGGGACCGGGGAGCTGTTTTTT,CASSLVPNHGTGELFF
TRBJ2-2,TRBV10-3,-,TRBD1,TGTGCCATCACAGGGACAGGGGACACCGGGGAGCTGTTTTTT,CAITGTGDTGELFF
TRBJ1-2,TRBV7-8,-,-,TGTGCCAGCAGCTTAGGATTGGCCTCTAACTATGGCTACACCTTC,CASSLGLASNYGYTF
TRBJ2-1,TRBV7-2,-,TRBD1,TGTGCCAGCAGCTATTGGACAGGGCAAAAGGTAGGCAATGAGCAGTTCTTC,CASSYWTGQKVGNEQFF
TRBJ2-7,TRBV7-2,-,TRBD1,TGTGCCAGCAGCAGGGACAGGGGTGAGCAGTACTTC,CASSRDRGEQYF
TRBJ2-7,TRBV7-2,-,TRBD1,TGTGCCAGCAGCGCAGACAGGGGCCCCTACGAGCAGTACTTC,CASSADRGPYEQYF
TRBJ1-2,TRBV5-4,-,TRBD1,TGTGCCAGCAGCCAAAACAGGGGGGGTGGCTACACCTTC,CASSQNRGGGYTF
TRBJ1-2,TRBV30,-,-,TGTGCCTGGAGCAGGAGACAGCACTATGGCTACACCTTC,CAWSRRQHYGYTF
TRBJ2-7,TRBV6-5,-,-,TGTGCCAGCAGTTACGGGGAGTCCTACGAGCAGTACTTC,CASSYGESYEQYF
TRBJ2-7,TRBV30,-,TRBD1,TGTGCCTGGAGTGGCGGGACAGGGGTCTACGAGCAGTACTTC,CAWSGGTGVYEQYF
TRBJ2-7,TRBV5-1,-,TRBD1,TGCGCCAGCAGCTCTGTTGGTAGGACAGGGTCCTACGAGCAGTACTTC,CASSSVGRTGSYEQYF
TRBJ1-2,TRBV5-1,-,TRBD1,TGCGCCAGCACGCGGACAGGGGGCGCCTATGGCTACACCTTC,CASTRTGGAYGYTF
TRBJ2-7,TRBV18,-,TRBD1,TGTGCCAGCTCACCATCGGAGGGACAGGGTTGGGGCGAGCAGTACTTC,CASSPSEGQGWGEQYF
TRBJ2-7,TRBV30,-,-,TGTGCCTGGAGACGACCGGGGTACGAGCAGTACTTC,CAWRRPGYEQYF
TRBJ2-7,TRBV7-9,-,-,TGTGCCAGCAGCTCGACAGCCTGGGGCTCCTACGAGCAGTACTTC,CASSSTAWGSYEQYF
TRBJ1-2,TRBV30,-,-,TGTGCCTGCCAGGGGAGGGAGGATGGCTACACCTTC,CACQGREDGYTF
TRBJ2-3,TRBV11-2,-,-,TGTGCCAGCAGCCGAGGACTACGCGAGGGCACAGATACGCAGTATTTT,CASSRGLREGTDTQYF
TRBJ2-7,TRBV2,-,-,TGTGCCAGCAGTGAACGAGGGCTGCAGTACTTC,CASSERGLQYF
TRBJ2-1,TRBV9,-,-,TGTGCCAGCAGCCCCGCGGCGGAGCAGTTCTTC,CASSPAAEQFF
TRBJ1-2,TRBV7-2,-,-,TGTGCCAGCAGCTTAGAAGGCAGGGCCTATGGCTACACCTTC,CASSLEGRAYGYTF
TRBJ1-1,TRBV30,-,TRBD1,TGTGCCTGGAGTGTACGGACAGGGAACACTGAAGCTTTCTTT,CAWSVRTGNTEAFF
TRBJ2-5,TRBV5-1,-,-,TGCGCCAGCAGCTTGCTGGCGGGGGCCAACCAAGAGACCCAGTACTTC,CASSLLAGANQETQYF
TRBJ1-1,TRBV2,-,-,TGTGCCAGCAGAGAGGCTATAACTATGAACACTGAAGCTTTCTTT,CASREAITMNTEAFF
TRBJ1-2,TRBV11-3,-,TRBD1,TGTGCCAGCAGCTTAGGACCAGGGGGCTATGGCTACACCTTC,CASSLGPGGYGYTF
TRBJ1-2,TRBV27,-,-,TGTGCCAGCAGTTTCCCCGGCGGGCACCACTACACCTTC,CASSFPGGHHYTF
TRBJ2-1,TRBV27,-,-,TGTGCCAGCAGTTTCGGGAGCTACAATGAGCAGTTCTTC,CASSFGSYNEQFF
TRBJ1-1,TRBV14,-,-,TGTGCCAGCAGCCAGCCCCCAACAGCGAACACTGAAGCTTTCTTT,CASSQPPTANTEAFF
TRBJ1-2,TRBV29-1,-,TRBD1,TGCAGCGTTGAAACAGGGGGCGCGAGCTATGGCTATACCTTC,CSVETGGASYGYTF
TRBJ2-5,TRBV30,-,-,TGTGCCTGGAGTACCCGGGAGACCCAGTACTTC,CAWSTRETQYF
TRBJ2-7,TRBV6-1,once,-,TGTGCCAGCAGTTCCACAGGGACCCTTCTCTACGAGCAGTACTTC,CASSSTGTLLYEQYF
TRBJ2-1,TRBV5-4,-,-,TGTGCCAGCAGCTTGAATAGCGGTACTTACAATGAGCAGTTCTTC,CASSLNSGTYNEQFF
TRBJ2-1,TRBV29-1,once,TRBD2,TGCAGCGTTGTAGGACTAGCGGGAGGTGATGAGCAGTTCTTC,CSVVGLAGGDEQFF
TRBJ2-1,TRBV2,once,TRBD2,TGTGCCAGCTTTCCGGGACTAGCGGATGAGCAGTTCTTC,CASFPGLADEQFF
TRBJ1-2,TRBV9,-,TRBD1,TGTGCCAGCAGCGCCCAACAGGGGGTGAACGGCTACACCTTC,CASSAQQGVNGYTF
TRBJ2-7,TRBV4-3,-,-,TGCGCCAGCAGCCAAGATAGGCAAGCGGGCACCTACGAGCAGTACTTC,CASSQDRQAGTYEQYF
TRBJ2-1,TRBV29-1,-,TRBD1,TGCAGCGTTGGTGGGACAGGGGAATACAATGAGCAGTTCTTC,CSVGGTGEYNEQFF
TRBJ2-3,TRBV4-2,-,TRBD2,TGTGCCAGCAGCCAAGCTAGCGGGAGAGGACTGACAGATACGCAGTATTTT,CASSQASGRGLTDTQYF
TRBJ1-4,TRBV28,-,-,TGTGCCACCGCCGACTCTATTGCAACTAATGAAAAACTGTTTTTT,CATADSIATNEKLFF
TRBJ2-4,TRBV5-1,-,TRBD2,TGCGCCAGCAGCCGACTAGCGGGAGGGCCCGGGGCCAAAAACATTCAGTACTTC,CASSRLAGGPGAKNIQYF
TRBJ2-5,TRBV6-5,-,-,TGTGCCAGCAGCCCGACAGGGGAGGGCGAGACCCAGTACTTC,CASSPTGEGETQYF
TRBJ2-7,TRBV7-2,few,TRBD1,TGTGCCAGCAGCTTAGGTTGGACAGGGGGCCACGAGCAGTACTTC,CASSLGWTGGHEQYF